Described below is a single T cell receptor beta chain sequence and its context. This sample is part of a study of blood T cells in healthy people across ages. V was trimmed by 3 bases and J by 8 bases, leaving 19 bases between them. The CDR3 totals 15 residues. CDR1 and CDR2 from the germline V gene are SGDLS and YYNGEE. Alongside a J-beta primer mix, a sample-barcoded 5' primer served in a second PCR lasting about 7 to 12 cycles. The authors tagged each cDNA molecule using a template-switch adaptor with 12 random nucleotides. TCRdb reprocessed the 5' RACE reads via MiXCR and lists one record per CDR3 protein. The table lists 650,000 to 800,000 distinct CDR3 sequences, approximately 52% of them singletons.

Sequencing was done on a sample of blood. This TCR came from a woman of 80 years or more in good health. The chain uses TRBV9 and TRBJ2-3; D tentatively fits TRBD1 or TRBD2 (6 bases each). CDR3 residues: CASSGSPEGGSTQYF. CDR3 in DNA: TGTGCCAGCAGCGGGAGCCCGGAGGGGGGTAGTACGCAGTATTTT.